Following are 27 T cell receptor beta chains from one sample sequenced in a study of T cell repertoires in cytomegalovirus infection. MiXCR, applied by TCRdb to the reads, yields one record per CDR3 protein. The sample has 250,000 or so distinct CDR3 sequences, over 15% seen once. The sequencing sample was made of CD8+ T cells from PBMCs. The receptor source for this set is a human donor in good health (CMV status not recorded). Some clones in this sample may be carry-over from other donors' samples.

This clonotype was detected a few times. The rearrangement joins TRBV12-5 to TRBJ2-7; no clear D gene. This CDR3 spans 12 amino acids. The V and J ends lost 1 base and 5 bases respectively, with 6 bases between them. Germline V lookup: CDR1 LGHNT, CDR2 FRNRAP. DNA for the CDR3: TGTGCTAGTGGTTTGGGAGTACACGAGCAGTACTTC. Its protein product is CASGLGVHEQYF.

V usage is TRBV2 and J usage is TRBJ2-7; D remains ambiguous. Germline V gene sequence: CDR1 SNHLY, CDR2 FYNNEI. The germline V and J ends were trimmed by 1 base and 0 bases, with 10 bases remaining between them. The CDR3 sequence is 15 residues long. CDR3 DNA sequence: TGTGCCAGCAGTGAAGGTGGAGCTAACTCCTACGAGCAGTACTTC. It specifies CASSEGGANSYEQYF. Full variable domain (outside the CDR3, taken from reference TRBV2 and TRBJ2-7): EPEVTQTPSHQVTQMGQEVILRCVPISNHLYFYWYRQILGQKVEFLVSFYNNEISEKSEIFDDQFSVERPDGSNFTLKIRSTKLEDSAMYFCASSEGGANSYEQYFGPGTRLTVT.

Only a few counts were recorded for this clonotype. This chain joins TRBV14 and TRBJ1-1; perhaps TRBD1 as D (5 bases). The CDR3 covers 14 residues. Trimming left V 3 bases short and J 3 bases short, with 11 bases between. Germline V gives CDR1 SGHDN, CDR2 FVKESK. CDR3 in amino acids: CASSHAGLDTEAFF. The CDR3 coding sequence is TGTGCCAGCAGCCATGCAGGGCTGGACACTGAAGCTTTCTTT. Complete variable domain (other parts from reference TRBV14 and TRBJ1-1): EAGVTQFPSHSVIEKGQTVTLRCDPISGHDNLYWYRRVMGKEIKFLLHFVKESKQDESGMPNNRFLAERTGGTYSTLKVQPAELEDSGVYFCASSHAGLDTEAFFGQGTRLTVV.

V and J are TRBV27 and TRBJ2-1; TRBD2 matches 9 bases. The CDR3 covers 14 residues. CDR1 MNHEY and CDR2 SMNVEV come from the germline V gene (reference sequence). With 6 bases clipped from V and 8 bases from J, the junction kept 8 bases outside the gene matches. The CDR3 region has the DNA TGTGCCAGCAGGGTGGGCGGGGGGGCCGATGAGCAGTTCTTC. Its translation is CASRVGGGADEQFF.

The rearrangement links TRBV7-6 to TRBJ1-1; TRBD1 is a possible D gene (6 bases). Germline-derived CDR1 and CDR2 are SGHVS and FNYEAQ. CDR3 length equals 15 residues. V lost 0 bases and J 4 bases, leaving 12 bases between the germline ends. CDR3 sequence reads: CASSLALQGSTEAFF. In DNA, the CDR3 is TGTGCCAGCAGCTTAGCGTTACAGGGAAGCACTGAAGCTTTCTTT.

The sample holds many counts of this clonotype. The DNA for the CDR3 is TGTGCCAGCAGCGCACGGGACTTCGTCTCTGGGGCCAACGTCCTGACTTTC. As protein: CASSARDFVSGANVLTF. The chain links TRBV7-2 to TRBJ2-6, with D possibly being TRBD2 (6 bases). V was cut by 5 bases and J by 0 bases, with 14 bases left in between. CDR1 is SGHTA, CDR2 FQGNSA, per germline. This CDR3 comprises 17 residues.

The table lists this clonotype with many counts. The rearrangement uses TRBV7-6 and TRBJ2-2; possible D gene TRBD1, 6 bases. Trimming removed 6 bases at V and 5 bases at J, with 16 bases between. The CDR3 spans 15 residues. Germline CDR1 SGHVS, CDR2 FNYEAQ. CDR3 loop: CASSYSGARTGELFF. The CDR3 DNA reads as TGTGCCAGCAGTTACTCAGGGGCGAGGACCGGGGAGCTGTTTTTT. The full variable domain, rest sourced from reference TRBV7-6 and TRBJ2-2, is GAGVSQSPRYKVTKRGQDVALRCDPISGHVSLYWYRQALGQGPEFLTYFNYEAQQDKSGLPNDRFSAERPEGSISTLTIQRTEQRDSAMYRCASSYSGARTGELFFGEGSRLTVL.

CDR3 in amino acids: CASRVPRGTDTQYF. CDR3 nucleotide sequence: TGTGCCAGCCGGGTCCCCAGGGGGACAGATACGCAGTATTTT. The rearrangement uses TRBV2 and TRBJ2-3; 7 nucleotides align to TRBD1. The CDR3 has 14 amino acids. Germline V gene lookup returns CDR1 SNHLY and CDR2 FYNNEI. Trimming removed 8 bases from V and 3 bases from J; junction bases left unmatched: 8.

The V call is TRBV7-2, the J call TRBJ2-7, with 10 bases aligning to TRBD2. From germline, CDR1 is SGHTA and CDR2 FQGNSA. Trimming removed 1 base from V and 4 bases from J; junction bases left unmatched: 10. The CDR3 consists of 17 residues. CDR3: CASSLGGLAGALYEQYF. The CDR3 DNA is TGTGCCAGCAGCTTAGGAGGGCTAGCGGGGGCTTTATACGAGCAGTACTTC.

Many counts were recorded for this clonotype. J is TRBJ1-6 and V is TRBV24-1; unclear D gene. This CDR3 is built from 16 residues. Germline V gene lookup returns CDR1 KGHDR and CDR2 SFDVKD. Trimming pared 4 bases from V and 8 bases from J, leaving 17 bases between. The DNA of the CDR3 is TGTGCCACCAGTGAATACCGTGACGGCTTCGATTCACCCCTCCACTTT. Protein: CATSEYRDGFDSPLHF.

This chain connects TRBV5-6 to TRBJ2-7; 7 nucleotides match TRBD2. This CDR3 is 15 amino acids long. Trimming removed 2 bases from V and 3 bases from J; junction bases left unmatched: 8. The germline V gene has CDR1 SGHDT and CDR2 YYEEEE. CDR3 in amino acids: CASSFNGGSYYEQYF. The CDR3 nucleotides are TGTGCCAGCAGCTTCAACGGGGGGTCGTACTACGAGCAGTACTTC.

In its sample, this clonotype was seen many times. V usage is TRBV20-1 and J usage is TRBJ1-1, with unresolved D. V lost 5 bases and J 3 bases, leaving 16 bases between the germline ends. The length of the CDR3 is 14 residues. Germline CDR1 DFQATT, CDR2 SNEGSKA (reference sequence). The DNA for the CDR3 is TGCAGTGCTCCGACCGCGGGTCGGGACACTGAAGCTTTCTTT. Translating gives CSAPTAGRDTEAFF.

This clonotype was seen more than once but under ten times. This chain's CDR3 is CASRRPDRGTYEQYF. In nucleotides, the CDR3 is TGTGCCAGCAGGCGGCCCGACAGGGGCACCTACGAGCAGTACTTC. The genes are TRBV28 and TRBJ2-7; 8 nucleotides align to TRBD1. The length of the CDR3 is 15 residues. The J segment lost 2 bases and the V segment lost 6 bases, leaving 9 bases of the junction unmatched. Germline V gives CDR1 MDHEN, CDR2 SYDVKM. The full variable domain, completed using reference TRBV28 and TRBJ2-7, is DVKVTQSSRYLVKRTGEKVFLECVQDMDHENMFWYRQDPGLGLRLIYFSYDVKMKEKGDIPEGYSVSREKKERFSLILESASTNQTSMYLCASRRPDRGTYEQYFGPGTRLTVT.

In this sample, this clonotype turned up many times. The chain joins TRBV10-3 to TRBJ2-1, with D perhaps being TRBD1 or TRBD2 (5 bases each). Deletions cut 10 bases from V and 4 bases from J, with 23 bases between. The CDR3 length is 16 residues. The germline gives CDR1 ENHRY, CDR2 SYGVKD. DNA for the CDR3: TGTGCCACCTTGGGGGTTGCGTGGGATACTTACAATGAGCAGTTCTTC. Protein: CATLGVAWDTYNEQFF.

The chain is built from TRBV4-3 and TRBJ1-3; D unclear. This CDR3 region has 15 residues. The germline V gene encodes CDR1 LGHNA and CDR2 YSLEER. V shed 0 bases and J shed 0 bases, with 6 bases lying between them. The CDR3, as DNA: TGCGCCAGCAGCCAAGATTATGACTCTGGAAACACCATATATTTT. It is translated as CASSQDYDSGNTIYF.

The chain carries TRBV27 and TRBJ2-2; D is unclear. The CDR3 is made up of 14 amino acids. Trimming removed 5 bases from V and 6 bases from J, with 13 bases in between. Germline V gene lookup returns CDR1 MNHEY and CDR2 SMNVEV (reference sequence). CDR3 sequence: CASSPPETPGELFF. The CDR3 DNA reads as TGTGCCAGCAGTCCCCCCGAGACCCCCGGGGAGCTGTTTTTT.

The chain joins TRBV6-1 to TRBJ2-7; D gene unclear. This CDR3 has 13 residues. The germline V and J ends were trimmed by 2 bases and 3 bases, with 8 bases remaining between them. The germline gives CDR1 MNHNS, CDR2 SASEGT. CDR3 sequence reads: CASSELGDYEQYF. CDR3 in DNA: TGTGCCAGCAGTGAACTTGGGGACTACGAGCAGTACTTC.

This clonotype was detected a few times. V gene TRBV27 combines with J gene TRBJ1-4; tentative D call: TRBD1 (6 bases). Germline V CDR1 and CDR2: MNHEY, SMNVEV (reference sequence). Trimming shortened V by 5 bases and J by 3 bases, and 16 bases separated the two germline ends. There are 16 residues in the CDR3. The CDR3 DNA is TGTGCCAGCAGTCCCCGACTGGGGGCGGCTAATGAAAAACTGTTTTTT. Its protein product is CASSPRLGAANEKLFF.

In this sample, this clonotype turned up many times. This chain joins TRBV11-2 and TRBJ2-1, with TRBD2 matching 8 bases. This CDR3 is built from 16 residues. The germline CDR1 and CDR2 sequences are SGHAT and FQNNGV. Germline trimming cut 5 bases from V and 8 bases from J; bases unmatched to any gene: 14. CDR3 sequence (DNA): TGTGCCAGCAGCCCTGGGGCGGGGGGCTCTTTCTATGAGCAGTTCTTC. Its translation is CASSPGAGGSFYEQFF.

The chain recombines TRBV10-3 with TRBJ1-1; D is ambiguous. Germline-derived CDR1 and CDR2 are ENHRY and SYGVKD. Trimming left V 9 bases short and J 7 bases short, with 6 bases between. This CDR3 region has 9 residues. The DNA for the CDR3 is TGTGCCATTTTTTTTGAAGCTTTCTTT. Translation gives CAIFFEAFF.

This clonotype has only a few counts. The V call is TRBV5-1, the J call TRBJ2-7; 10 bases fit TRBD2. The length of the CDR3 is 17 residues. Unmatched junction bases numbered 11, after V lost 0 bases and J lost 5 bases. Germline CDR1 is SGHRS and CDR2 is YFSETQ. The CDR3 nucleotides read TGCGCCAGCAGCTTGGGGTTTTTTGCCGGGACTAGCGACGAGCAGTACTTC. This codes for CASSLGFFAGTSDEQYF.

The chain combines TRBV14 with TRBJ2-1; 11 nucleotides agree with TRBD2. Per germline, CDR1 SGHDN and CDR2 FVKESK. The CDR3 sequence is 18 residues long. The J segment lost 4 bases and the V segment lost 5 bases, leaving 13 bases of the junction unmatched. CDR3 sequence (DNA): TGTGCCAGCAGCTCACAAGAGGGGACTAGCGGTCCTTACAATGAGCAGTTCTTC. Its translation: CASSSQEGTSGPYNEQFF.

This clonotype has only a few counts. This could be a read error, since a much larger clone is one nucleotide away. The chain joins TRBV7-9 to TRBJ2-7; no clear D gene. CDR1 SEHNR and CDR2 FQNEAQ come from the germline V gene (reference sequence). CDR3 size: 12 residues. The V end lost 5 bases, the J end lost 0 bases, and 5 bases lay between the germline ends. This CDR3 is CASSIASYEQYF. The DNA for the CDR3 is TGTGCCAGCAGCATCGCCTCCTACGAGCAGTACTTC.

This clonotype was counted at least ten times. The CDR3 is CASSLAGDGNTIYF. The DNA for the CDR3 is TGTGCCAGCAGCTTGGCCGGCGACGGAAACACCATATATTTT. V gene TRBV5-6 combines with J gene TRBJ1-3; D gene uncertain. The V end lost 0 bases, the J end lost 4 bases, and 8 bases lay between the germline ends. Germline assignment: CDR1 SGHDT and CDR2 YYEEEE. There are 14 residues in the CDR3.

This clonotype occurred a few times. The chain combines TRBV25-1 with TRBJ1-1; 7 nucleotides agree with TRBD1. This CDR3 comprises 16 residues. The junction had 13 bases not matched to a gene; V was cut back by 6 bases and J by 3 bases. Germline assignment: CDR1 MGHDK and CDR2 SYGVNS. The CDR3 DNA sequence: TGTGCCAGCAGGGATACTGGACAGGTCGGATACACTGAAGCTTTCTTT. Translation gives CASRDTGQVGYTEAFF.

This clonotype has a count of ten or more. The J gene is TRBJ2-6, the V gene TRBV7-6; D is ambiguous. Per germline, CDR1 SGHVS and CDR2 FNYEAQ. The CDR3 consists of 15 residues. V shed 5 bases and J shed 1 base, with 9 bases lying between them. The CDR3 nucleotides are TGTGCCAGCAGCGATCCAGAATCTGGGGCCAACGTCCTGACTTTC. Its translation: CASSDPESGANVLTF. The variable domain in full, with the rest retrieved from reference TRBV7-6 and TRBJ2-6, is GAGVSQSPRYKVTKRGQDVALRCDPISGHVSLYWYRQALGQGPEFLTYFNYEAQQDKSGLPNDRFSAERPEGSISTLTIQRTEQRDSAMYRCASSDPESGANVLTFGAGSRLTVL.

The chain uses TRBV11-2 and TRBJ2-2, with D perhaps being TRBD1 or TRBD2 (5 bases each). The V gene lost 2 bases and the J gene lost 4 bases, with 17 bases spanning the gap. Per germline, CDR1 SGHAT and CDR2 FQNNGV. The CDR3 sequence is 17 residues long. As DNA, the CDR3 is TGTGCCAGCAGCTTAATGTCTGGGGGTGACGCCACCGGGGAGCTGTTTTTT. This sequence encodes CASSLMSGGDATGELFF. Variable domain in full (rest from reference TRBV11-2 and TRBJ2-2): EAGVAQSPRYKIIEKRQSVAFWCNPISGHATLYWYQQILGQGPKLLIQFQNNGVVDDSQLPKDRFSAERLKGVDSTLKIQPAKLEDSAVYLCASSLMSGGDATGELFFGEGSRLTVL.